Below, 10 T cell receptor beta chains from the same sample are listed, as sequenced in a study of neoadjuvant anti-PD-1 for oral cavity cancer (dated by TCRdb to the early 2020s). The time point label, as the study defines it: before neoadjuvant nivolumab. The library came from the immunoSEQ multiplex PCR assay. The clones in this table, taken by TCRdb from immuneACCESS, are in-frame only. Not every clone is retained; where verified, under half of the shortfall comes from an unresolved V gene, and the cause of the rest is unknown. The sample records roughly 14,000 clones, approximately 67% of which are singletons. The ten most abundant clones make up roughly 2.2% of the sample. Material: PBMCs, obtained before nivolumab (anti-PD-1) treatment. Source of these receptors: a person aged 40 to 85 with oral cavity squamous cell carcinoma.

The rearrangement links TRBV19 to TRBJ1-5; D is ambiguous. Trimming cost V 7 bases and J 1 base, with 14 bases left between them. Germline-derived CDR1 and CDR2 are LNHDA and SQIVND (reference sequence). CDR3 size: 15 residues. The CDR3 DNA is TGTGCCAGTACTCGGGAGGTGAGGAGCAATCAGCCCCAGCATTTT. Translation: CASTREVRSNQPQHF.

This clone appeared once. The chain carries TRBV2 and TRBJ1-1, with D hard to call. Germline V lookup: CDR1 SNHLY, CDR2 FYNNEI. V lost 5 bases, J lost 7 bases, and 8 bases lay in between. The CDR3 is 11 amino acids. CDR3 sequence: CASSLHSEAFF. CDR3 nucleotides: TGTGCCAGCAGTCTGCACAGTGAAGCTTTCTTT.

The chain combines TRBV19 with TRBJ1-4; D is possibly TRBD1 (5 bases). V dropped 9 bases and J dropped 8 bases, with 28 bases sitting between them. Germline CDR1 LNHDA, CDR2 SQIVND (reference sequence). The CDR3 totals 17 residues. The CDR3 nucleotides read TGTGCCAGCCTTCGGGGACGGCGTACCTTCGGCGGGGAAAAACTGTTTTTT. It yields the protein CASLRGRRTFGGEKLFF.

The genes are TRBV7-2 and TRBJ1-5; D is undetermined. The CDR3 totals 13 residues. Germline V gene data show CDR1 as SGHTA and CDR2 as FQGNSA. Trimming left V 5 bases short and J 6 bases short, with 11 bases between. Written as DNA, the CDR3 is TGTGCCAGCAGCCCGGAAGCGTTTCAGCCCCAGCATTTT. It translates to CASSPEAFQPQHF.

The CDR3 sequence: CASRDQGNTEAFF. DNA for the CDR3: TGTGCCAGCAGGGATCAGGGTAATACTGAAGCTTTCTTT. This rearrangement joins TRBV6-6 to TRBJ1-1, with a possible D match to TRBD1 (5 bases). Germline V gene data show CDR1 as MNHNY and CDR2 as SVGAGI (reference sequence). There are 13 residues in the CDR3. The V and J ends lost 6 bases and 5 bases respectively, with 13 bases between them.

The chain uses TRBV6-5 and TRBJ1-1; tentatively, D is TRBD1 (6 bases). The CDR3 has 13 residues. Germline-derived CDR1 and CDR2 are MNHEY and SVGAGI. Trimming pared 6 bases from V and 3 bases from J, leaving 11 bases between. The CDR3 here is CASRGGVYTEAFF. CDR3 nucleotides: TGTGCCAGCAGAGGGGGGGTGTACACTGAAGCTTTCTTT.

The gene calls are TRBV7-9 and TRBJ2-1; D is unclear. The V end lost 4 bases, the J end lost 10 bases, and 8 bases lay between the germline ends. This CDR3 spans 11 amino acids. Germline V gene sequence: CDR1 SEHNR, CDR2 FQNEAQ (reference sequence). CDR3 amino acids: CASSYYSEQFF. Here the CDR3 DNA reads TGTGCCAGCAGCTACTACAGCGAGCAGTTCTTC.

In nucleotides, the CDR3 is TGTGCCAGTGCATCTGGACGTTCGGTAGGACCCATGAACACTGAAGCTTTCTTT. This translates into CASASGRSVGPMNTEAFF. The gene calls are TRBV19 and TRBJ1-1; D is unclear. The length of the CDR3 is 18 residues. Trimming took off 8 bases at V and 0 bases at J, with 25 bases between the two ends. Germline V gene sequence: CDR1 LNHDA, CDR2 SQIVND (reference sequence).

The chain couples TRBV6-5 to TRBJ1-2; 9 bases agree with TRBD1. Germline V gene data show CDR1 as MNHEY and CDR2 as SVGAGI. CDR3 size: 15 residues. The V and J ends lost 4 bases and 3 bases, in that order; junction bases with no gene match: 6. The CDR3 nucleotides read TGTGCCAGCAGTTCGGCCGGGACAGGGCACTATGGCTACACCTTC. Protein: CASSSAGTGHYGYTF.

The chain links TRBV5-4 to TRBJ2-5; the D gene is possibly TRBD2 (5 bases). CDR3 length equals 13 residues. Germline assignment: CDR1 SGHNT and CDR2 YYREEE (reference sequence). V lost 5 bases to trimming and J lost 0 bases, with 8 bases between them. CDR3 in amino acids: CASSPGYQETQYF. CDR3 nucleotides: TGTGCCAGCAGTCCGGGGTACCAAGAGACCCAGTACTTC. Looking up the rest from reference TRBV5-4 and TRBJ2-5 gives the full variable domain: ETGVTQSPTHLIKTRGQQVTLRCSSQSGHNTVSWYQQALGQGPQFIFQYYREEENGRGNFPPRFSGLQFPNYSSELNVNALELDDSALYLCASSPGYQETQYFGPGTRLLVL.